The 21 T cell receptor beta chains below come from one sample, sequenced in a study of tumour-infiltrating T cells in Burkitt lymphoma. Method: immunoSEQ multiplex PCR; TCRdb's copy keeps in-frame clones and lacks some. This table has a few thousand clones, 14% to 15% appearing once. Sequencing was performed on tumor tissue. The source of these receptors is a human donor with Burkitt lymphoma.

As to this clone: Relative to the germline gene, one junction end is altered; a read error may explain this. The V call is TRBV9, the J call TRBJ1-2; D might be TRBD1 (5 bases). The CDR3 covers 15 residues. CDR1 is SGDLS and CDR2 is YYNGEE in the germline V gene. Written as DNA, the CDR3 is TGTGCCAGCAGCCCCCGGTCGGCAGGGAACTATAGCTACACCTTC. It encodes CASSPRSAGNYSYTF.

V gene TRBV18 combines with J gene TRBJ2-3; a possible D gene is TRBD2 (5 bases). Trimming took 5 bases from V and 3 from J, leaving 15 bases between them. This CDR3 has 15 residues. Germline V gene sequence: CDR1 KGHSH, CDR2 LQKENI. The CDR3 loop reads CASSSRGGATDTQYF. As DNA, the CDR3 is TGTGCCAGCTCATCACGCGGAGGAGCTACAGATACGCAGTATTTT. The complete variable domain, with remaining parts taken from reference TRBV18 and TRBJ2-3, reads NAGVMQNPRHLVRRRGQEARLRCSPMKGHSHVYWYRQLPEEGLKFMVYLQKENIIDESGMPKERFSAEFPKEGPSILRIQQVVRGDSAAYFCASSSRGGATDTQYFGPGTRLTVL.

This clone appeared a few times. This chain joins TRBV5-4 and TRBJ2-2, with 8 nucleotides matching TRBD1. The CDR3 has 16 amino acids. From germline, CDR1 is SGHNT and CDR2 YYREEE (reference sequence). V shed 4 bases, J shed 10 bases, and the junction held 15 bases outside the gene matches. This CDR3 reads CASSIPGQDKAEELFF. CDR3 DNA: TGTGCCAGCAGCATACCGGGACAGGATAAAGCCGAGGAGCTGTTTTTT.

This clone was counted a few times. J is TRBJ1-4 and V is TRBV30; D is undetermined. This CDR3 region has 12 residues. V dropped 4 bases and J dropped 7 bases, with 10 bases sitting between them. Germline V gives CDR1 GTSNPN, CDR2 SVGIG (reference sequence). The DNA of the CDR3 is TGTGCCTGGAATACGGCCGGTGAAAAACTGTTTTTT. Its translation: CAWNTAGEKLFF. The full variable domain, its missing parts supplied by reference TRBV30 and TRBJ1-4, is SQTIHQWPATLVQPVGSPLSLECTVEGTSNPNLYWYRQAAGRGLQLLFYSVGIGQISSEVPQNLSASRPQDRQFILSSKKLLLSDSGFYLCAWNTAGEKLFFGSGTQLSVL.

This chain links TRBV7-8 with TRBJ2-1; 8 bases map to TRBD2. The junction had 7 bases not matched to a gene; V was cut back by 1 base and J by 5 bases. The CDR3 has 16 amino acids. Germline CDR1 reads SGHVS; CDR2 reads FQNEAQ. The CDR3 here is CASSLVRSGSNNEQFF. The CDR3 region has the DNA TGTGCCAGCAGCTTAGTTCGGAGCGGGAGCAACAATGAGCAGTTCTTC.

The sample holds a few counts of this clone. This chain uses TRBV30 with TRBJ1-2; 8 positions match TRBD1. CDR1 GTSNPN and CDR2 SVGIG come from the germline V gene (reference sequence). V shed 3 bases and J 7 bases; nucleotides not matched to a gene: 13. The CDR3 is 15 residues long. The CDR3 nucleotides read TGTGCCTGGAGCCCTCAGAGGCAGGGGGCGGCTGGCTACACCTTC. As protein: CAWSPQRQGAAGYTF.

This clone counts as medium-sized. The CDR3 DNA reads as TGTGCCAGCAGTTTAAACTCGGGGTTGGCTATCCACGGCACAGATACGCAGTATTTT. It translates to CASSLNSGLAIHGTDTQYF. This chain connects TRBV28 to TRBJ2-3; a weak D match, TRBD2 (5 bases). Germline V gives CDR1 MDHEN, CDR2 SYDVKM. This CDR3 region has 19 residues. V was trimmed by 2 bases and J by 1 base, leaving 22 bases between them.

In DNA, the CDR3 is TGTGCCAGCAGCCAGGCCGGACAGGGGAATCAGCCCCAGCATTTT. Amino acid sequence: CASSQAGQGNQPQHF. The rearrangement links TRBV11-2 to TRBJ1-5, with 9 bases lining up with TRBD1. This CDR3 has 15 amino acids. V lost 5 bases and J lost 4; bases outside the gene matches: 6. Germline-derived CDR1 and CDR2 are SGHAT and FQNNGV.

This chain uses TRBV27 with TRBJ1-6; 11 bases are a match to TRBD1. Germline V lookup: CDR1 MNHEY, CDR2 SMNVEV (reference sequence). V lost 6 bases, J lost 4 bases, and 11 bases stayed unmatched. The CDR3 contains 18 residues. The CDR3 sequence: CASSLDRGPSVYNSPLHF. The DNA of the CDR3 is TGTGCCAGCAGCCTGGACAGGGGGCCGTCCGTTTATAATTCACCCCTCCACTTT.

The chain recombines TRBV19 with TRBJ1-3; D may be TRBD1 (5 bases). Germline CDR1 LNHDA, CDR2 SQIVND (reference sequence). This CDR3 has 12 residues. V gave up 8 bases and J gave up 0 bases, with 5 bases separating them. The CDR3 region has the DNA TGTGCCAGTGGGGGCTCTGGAAACACCATATATTTT. Protein: CASGGSGNTIYF.

The chain employs TRBV6-5 and TRBJ2-1; the D is unclear. Germline V gives CDR1 MNHEY, CDR2 SVGAGI. V lost 5 bases and J 4 bases, leaving 9 bases between the germline ends. This CDR3 spans 13 amino acids. The CDR3 sequence is CASSIPGYNEQFF. Here the CDR3 DNA reads TGTGCCAGCAGTATACCCGGGTACAATGAGCAGTTCTTC.

This clone was detected a few times. The V call is TRBV30, the J call TRBJ2-2, with D tentatively TRBD2 (5 bases). The V gene's germline CDR1 is GTSNPN and CDR2 SVGIG (reference sequence). Deletions cut 0 bases from V and 8 bases from J, with 16 bases between. The CDR3 consists of 15 residues. This CDR3 is CAWSVVAGWNGELFF. The CDR3 nucleotides are TGTGCCTGGAGTGTAGTGGCGGGTTGGAATGGGGAGCTGTTTTTT. The full variable domain, in which reference TRBV30 and TRBJ2-2 provide the parts outside the CDR3, is SQTIHQWPATLVQPVGSPLSLECTVEGTSNPNLYWYRQAAGRGLQLLFYSVGIGQISSEVPQNLSASRPQDRQFILSSKKLLLSDSGFYLCAWSVVAGWNGELFFGEGSRLTVL.

This clone was counted only a few times. The CDR3, as DNA: TGCGCCAGCAGAGACCAGCGGGCCGGGGGCACTGAAGCTTTCTTT. It codes for CASRDQRAGGTEAFF. The V call is TRBV5-1, the J call TRBJ1-1, with D tentatively TRBD1 (5 bases). The V end was cut by 5 bases, the J end by 4 bases, with 18 bases between. Germline CDR1 reads SGHRS; CDR2 reads YFSETQ. The CDR3 runs to 15 residues.

V is TRBV19 and J is TRBJ1-1; the D gene is possibly TRBD1 (6 bases). Per germline, CDR1 LNHDA and CDR2 SQIVND (reference sequence). The CDR3 totals 16 residues. The V gene lost 6 bases and the J gene lost 7 bases, with 24 bases spanning the gap. The CDR3 loop is CASRPTSAGRGFEAFF. The CDR3, as DNA: TGTGCCAGTAGACCCACGTCGGCAGGGAGGGGGTTTGAAGCTTTCTTT.

This clone was observed a few times. The DNA of the CDR3 is TGCAGCGTTGAAGGAGACAGGGGACGGAGTGAAAAACTGTTTTTT. Protein product: CSVEGDRGRSEKLFF. This chain links TRBV29-1 with TRBJ1-4, with 8 nucleotides matching TRBD1. The CDR3 loop spans 15 amino acids. Trimming removed 1 base from V and 7 bases from J; junction bases left unmatched: 8. CDR1 is SQVTM, CDR2 ANQGSEA, per germline.

V usage is TRBV7-2 and J usage is TRBJ2-7; D is unclear. The CDR3 totals 12 residues. Per germline, CDR1 SGHTA and CDR2 FQGNSA. V lost 3 bases to trimming and J lost 9 bases, with 12 bases between them. CDR3 nucleotides: TGTGCCAGCAGCTTTCGACTCGGGCCGCAGTACTTC. This translates into CASSFRLGPQYF.

The V call is TRBV5-1, the J call TRBJ2-1, with D unresolved. The CDR3 runs 13 residues. CDR1 SGHRS and CDR2 YFSETQ come from the germline V gene. V was pared by 5 bases and J by 5 bases, with 11 bases between. The CDR3 DNA follows: TGCGCCAGCAGTCTCGGACCCCACAATGAGCAGTTCTTC. Translation: CASSLGPHNEQFF.

The chain couples TRBV7-9 to TRBJ2-7; TRBD2 is a possible D gene (5 bases). V lost 0 bases and J 4 bases, leaving 10 bases between the germline ends. The CDR3 sequence is 14 residues long. Per the germline V gene, CDR1 is SEHNR and CDR2 is FQNEAQ (reference sequence). In DNA, the CDR3 is TGTGCCAGCAGCTTAGCGGGAGTGAATTACGAGCAGTACTTC. Amino acid sequence: CASSLAGVNYEQYF.

The V gene is TRBV11-2, the J gene TRBJ1-1; D ambiguous. The CDR3 has 14 residues. Between the trimmed V and J ends, which lost 1 base and 6 bases, there was a span of 12 bases. Germline CDR1 SGHAT, CDR2 FQNNGV. CDR3 in amino acids: CASSLAPWAAEAFF. The CDR3 DNA sequence: TGTGCCAGCAGCTTAGCCCCTTGGGCGGCTGAAGCTTTCTTT.

This clone was seen a few times. The V gene is TRBV14, the J gene TRBJ2-1; 12 bases match TRBD2. This CDR3 has 16 residues. With 0 bases clipped from V and 6 bases from J, the junction kept 3 bases outside the gene matches. The germline V gene has CDR1 SGHDN and CDR2 FVKESK. CDR3 sequence: CASSQDRTSGINEQFF. The CDR3 DNA follows: TGTGCCAGCAGCCAAGATCGGACTAGCGGGATCAATGAGCAGTTCTTC.

This clone was seen a handful of times. This sequence joins TRBV19 and TRBJ2-7; 10 bases are shared with TRBD1. The CDR3 length is 17 residues. Germline V CDR1 and CDR2: LNHDA, SQIVND (reference sequence). V gave up 7 bases and J gave up 4 bases; unmatched junction bases: 16. CDR3 sequence (DNA): TGTGCCAGTACGAAAGCTCGTCCGGGGACAGGGGTGTACGAGCAGTACTTC. Encoded protein: CASTKARPGTGVYEQYF.